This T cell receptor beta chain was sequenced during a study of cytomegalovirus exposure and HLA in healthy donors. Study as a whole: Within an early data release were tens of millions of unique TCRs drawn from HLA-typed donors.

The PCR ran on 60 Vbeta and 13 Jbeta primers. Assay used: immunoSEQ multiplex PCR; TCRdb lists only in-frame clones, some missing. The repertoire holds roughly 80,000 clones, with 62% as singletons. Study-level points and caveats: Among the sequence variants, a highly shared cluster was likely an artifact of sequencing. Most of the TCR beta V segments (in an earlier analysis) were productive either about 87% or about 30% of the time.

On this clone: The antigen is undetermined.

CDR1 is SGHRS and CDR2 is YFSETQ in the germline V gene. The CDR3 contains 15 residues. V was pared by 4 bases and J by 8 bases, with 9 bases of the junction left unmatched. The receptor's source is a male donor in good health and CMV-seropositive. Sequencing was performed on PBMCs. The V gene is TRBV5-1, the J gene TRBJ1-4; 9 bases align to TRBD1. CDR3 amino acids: CASSPWTGVGEKLFF. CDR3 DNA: TGCGCCAGCAGCCCCTGGACAGGGGTAGGGGAAAAACTGTTTTTT.